Given below is one T cell receptor beta chain in context. These data come from a study of T cells in Graves' hyperthyroidism and ophthalmopathy. The V gene lost 0 bases and the J gene lost 0 bases, with 12 bases spanning the gap. Germline CDR1 SGHRS, CDR2 YFSETQ. The CDR3 runs to 16 residues. Clinical symptoms, serum thyroxine and TRAb, thyroid ultrasound and orbital computed tomography were used for the diagnoses. TCR beta CDR3 regions were amplified from RNA. The primer set for the first-round RT-PCR of the TCR CDR3 was HTBI. MiXCR, run by TCRdb on the multiplex PCR reads, gives a single entry per CDR3 protein. The table lists just under 750,000 distinct CDR3 sequences, roughly 32% of them singletons.

The specimen sequenced was blood. The receptor comes from a woman between 35 and 50 years old with Graves' hyperthyroidism. J is TRBJ1-1 and V is TRBV5-1, with D uncertain. CDR3 bases: TGCGCCAGCAGCTTGGCCGGCAGCACCATGAACACTGAAGCTTTCTTT. Protein sequence: CASSLAGSTMNTEAFF.